These T cell receptor beta chains were read from a single sample in a study of siplizumab effects on memory and regulatory T cells. Sequencing was performed with immunoSEQ multiplex PCR; in TCRdb, only in-frame clones are kept and a portion is missing. This sample carries tens of thousands of clones, approximately 96% of them seen once, and the ten largest clones take around 0.093%. The sequencing input was naive CD8+ T cells sorted from blood. These receptor sequences come from a human donor in good health. Each CDR3 is given with its conserved first and last residue. Fields, in order: V gene, clone size, CDR3 protein. Clone size is given for some rows only: seen once, a few or many times, or a class if the clone is expanded.

>TRBV27|-
CASSLSTVNGEKLFF
>TRBV18|-
CASSPPAGTGYYGYTF
>TRBV9|-
CASSSPLGGESYEQYF
>TRBV19|-
CASSSDGQMNTEAFF
>TRBV7-9|-
CASSLGTEAFF
>TRBV9|-
CASSVEGGTNEKLFF
>TRBV7-6|-
CASSLTLGGQETQYF
>TRBV7-2|once
CASSLGSQENYEQYF
>TRBV11-2|-
CASSYRTSGDTDTQYF
>TRBV27|once
CASSFGTDYGYTF
>TRBV4-2|-
CASSQNTYYEQYF
>TRBV28|-
CASSFRGPNTGELFF
>TRBV6-5|-
CASGLTGTSNYGYTF
>TRBV19|-
CATIMGGRGYTF
>TRBV7-6|-
CASQTGNEKLFF
>TRBV27|-
CASSRGAAYGYTF
>TRBV29-1|-
CSVEGGTSYEQYF
>TRBV5-1|-
CASSFGQGNGNEKLFF
>TRBV9|-
CASSVGTSGGTDTQYF
>TRBV11-3|once
CASSLGDTYNEQFF
>TRBV5-1|-
CASSLGQTNSPLHF
>TRBV7-9|few
CASSTILGNQPQHF
>TRBV30|-
CAWSVGQGRNEQYF
>TRBV19|-
CASRFSGGGNTEAFF
>TRBV10-3|-
CAISESFHGYTF
>TRBV5-4|-
CASSPGDSNTGELFF
>TRBV4-2|-
CASSPLTGDASQPQHF
>TRBV14|once
CASSHIQGYEKLFF
>TRBV29-1|-
CSGSEGMGNSPLHF
>TRBV5-1|-
CASSGRFQAYNEQFF
>TRBV7-7|-
CARFCRGDTNTEAFF
>TRBV5-1|-
CASSYGRGYTF
>TRBV4-1|-
CASSQDRDRDDGGGQPQHF
>TRBV27|-
CASSLAAGGELFF
>TRBV4-3|-
CASSVTRTGLTEAFF
>TRBV10-3|-
CAISNSGGWTDTQYF
>TRBV9|-
CASSDPVRDTEAFF
>TRBV18|-
CASSPPGQGIYGYTF
>TRBV11-2|-
CASSPNGQATYEQYF
>TRBV11-3|-
CASSLSGPNTEAFF
>TRBV9|-
CASSVAGGPAQDTQYF
>TRBV5-4|-
CASSPGTSGGALDTQYF
>TRBV15|few
CATSPRNSNQPQHF
>TRBV19|-
CASGSRGGISEETQYF
>TRBV4-1|-
CASSQGVLETQYF
>TRBV1|-
CTSSLGRGTGGNWIYNEQFF
>TRBV5-6|-
CASSWGERDEQYF
>TRBV28|-
CASSLDGGAGDTQYF
>TRBV6-5|-
CASSPGQTNTEAFF
>TRBV7-9|-
CASSLVLPGSLSYEQYF
>TRBV7-3|-
CASSPADRVGNNEQFF
>TRBV9|once
CASSPGGGGGGYNEQFF
>TRBV2|-
CASSEAWGQGTGELFF
>TRBV4-2|-
CASSQATGENTEAFF
>TRBV27|-
CASSSAGGLHNEQFF
>TRBV10-2|-
CASSEGQGGTEAFF
>TRBV19|-
CASSIRQGLEQFF
>TRBV11-2|once
CASSLGLPGSNIYEQYF
>TRBV6-5|-
CASSYKGTDTQYF